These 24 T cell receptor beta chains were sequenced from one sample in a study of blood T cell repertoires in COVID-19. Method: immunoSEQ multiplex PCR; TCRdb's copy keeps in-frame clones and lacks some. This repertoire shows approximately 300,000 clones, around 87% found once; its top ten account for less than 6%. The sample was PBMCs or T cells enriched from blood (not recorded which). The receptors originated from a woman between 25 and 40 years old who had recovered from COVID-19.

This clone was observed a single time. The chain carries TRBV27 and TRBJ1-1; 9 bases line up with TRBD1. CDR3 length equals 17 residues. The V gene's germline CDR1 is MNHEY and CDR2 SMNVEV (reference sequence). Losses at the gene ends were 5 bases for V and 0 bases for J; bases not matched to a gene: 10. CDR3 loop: CASSPRLGQGMNTEAFF. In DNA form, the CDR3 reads TGTGCCAGCAGTCCCCGCTTGGGACAGGGCATGAACACTGAAGCTTTCTTT.

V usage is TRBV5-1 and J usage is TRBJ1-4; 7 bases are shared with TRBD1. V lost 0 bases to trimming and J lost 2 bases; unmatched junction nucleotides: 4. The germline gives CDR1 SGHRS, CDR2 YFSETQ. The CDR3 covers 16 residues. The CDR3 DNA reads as TGCGCCAGCAGCTTGGCCACAGGGGTCACTAATGAAAAACTGTTTTTT. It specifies CASSLATGVTNEKLFF.

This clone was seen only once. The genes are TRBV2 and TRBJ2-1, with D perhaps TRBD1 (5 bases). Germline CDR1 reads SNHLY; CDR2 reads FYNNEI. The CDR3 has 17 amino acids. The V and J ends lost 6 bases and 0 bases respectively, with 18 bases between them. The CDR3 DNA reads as TGTGCCAGCAGGGAATTAGTCAGGGATTTCTCCTACAATGAGCAGTTCTTC. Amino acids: CASRELVRDFSYNEQFF.

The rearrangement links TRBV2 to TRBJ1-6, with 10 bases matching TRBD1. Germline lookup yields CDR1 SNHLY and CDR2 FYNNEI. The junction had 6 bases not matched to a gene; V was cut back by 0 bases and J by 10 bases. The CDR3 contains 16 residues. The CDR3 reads CASSEAGQGYGSPLHF. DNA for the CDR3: TGTGCCAGCAGTGAAGCGGGACAGGGGTACGGCTCACCCCTCCACTTT.

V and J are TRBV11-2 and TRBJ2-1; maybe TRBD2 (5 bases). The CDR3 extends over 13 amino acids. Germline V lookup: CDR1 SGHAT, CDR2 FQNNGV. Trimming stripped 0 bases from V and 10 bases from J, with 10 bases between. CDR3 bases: TGTGCCAGCAGCTTAGATTTACTAGGCGAGCAGTTCTTC. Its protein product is CASSLDLLGEQFF. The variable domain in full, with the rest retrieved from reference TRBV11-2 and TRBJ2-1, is EAGVAQSPRYKIIEKRQSVAFWCNPISGHATLYWYQQILGQGPKLLIQFQNNGVVDDSQLPKDRFSAERLKGVDSTLKIQPAKLEDSAVYLCASSLDLLGEQFFGPGTRLTVL.

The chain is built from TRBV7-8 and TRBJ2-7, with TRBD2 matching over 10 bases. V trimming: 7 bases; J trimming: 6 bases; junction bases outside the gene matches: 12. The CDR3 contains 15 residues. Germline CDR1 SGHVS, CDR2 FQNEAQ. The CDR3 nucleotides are TGTGCCAGCAAAGGTGGGGCTAGCGGGGGCGGCGAGCAGTACTTC. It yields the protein CASKGGASGGGEQYF.

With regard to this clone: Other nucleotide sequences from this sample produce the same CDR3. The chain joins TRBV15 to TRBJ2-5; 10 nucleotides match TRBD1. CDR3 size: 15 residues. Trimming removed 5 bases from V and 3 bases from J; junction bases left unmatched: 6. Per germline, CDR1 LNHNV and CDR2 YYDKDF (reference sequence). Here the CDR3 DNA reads TGTGCCACCAGCCGAGCCGGGACAGGGGAAGAGACCCAGTACTTC. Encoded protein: CATSRAGTGEETQYF.

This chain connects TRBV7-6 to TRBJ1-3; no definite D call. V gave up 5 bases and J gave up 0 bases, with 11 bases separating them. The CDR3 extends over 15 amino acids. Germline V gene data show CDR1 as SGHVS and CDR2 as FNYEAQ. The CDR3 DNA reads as TGTGCCAGCAGCGCAACCGGGAGCTCTGGAAACACCATATATTTT. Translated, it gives CASSATGSSGNTIYF. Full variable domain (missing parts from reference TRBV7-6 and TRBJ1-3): GAGVSQSPRYKVTKRGQDVALRCDPISGHVSLYWYRQALGQGPEFLTYFNYEAQQDKSGLPNDRFSAERPEGSISTLTIQRTEQRDSAMYRCASSATGSSGNTIYFGEGSWLTVV.

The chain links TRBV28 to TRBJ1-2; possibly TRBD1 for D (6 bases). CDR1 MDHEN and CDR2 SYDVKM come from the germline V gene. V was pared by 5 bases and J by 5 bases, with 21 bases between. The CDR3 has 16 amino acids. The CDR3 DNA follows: TGTGCCAGCAGTCTCACCACAGGGTTAGAGGGTTATGGCTACACCTTC. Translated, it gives CASSLTTGLEGYGYTF.

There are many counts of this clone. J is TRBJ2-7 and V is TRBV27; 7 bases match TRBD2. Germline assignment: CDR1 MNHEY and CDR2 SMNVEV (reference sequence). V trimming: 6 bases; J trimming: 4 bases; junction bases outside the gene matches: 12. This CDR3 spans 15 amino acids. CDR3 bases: TGTGCCAGCAGGCTTCGGGGAGGGGCCTCATACGAGCAGTACTTC. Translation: CASRLRGGASYEQYF.

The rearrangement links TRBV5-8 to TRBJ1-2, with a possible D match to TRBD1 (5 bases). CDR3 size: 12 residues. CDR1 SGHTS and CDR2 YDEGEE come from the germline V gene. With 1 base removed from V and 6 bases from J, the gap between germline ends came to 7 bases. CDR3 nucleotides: TGTGCCAGCAGCTTGAGGGGTGATGGCTACACCTTC. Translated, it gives CASSLRGDGYTF. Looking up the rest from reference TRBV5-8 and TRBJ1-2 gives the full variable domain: EAGVTQSPTHLIKTRGQQATLRCSPISGHTSVYWYQQALGLGLQFLLWYDEGEERNRGNFPPRFSGRQFPNYSSELNVNALELEDSALYLCASSLRGDGYTFGSGTRLTVV.

CDR3 sequence reads: CASSVGRLGLGTQYF. Here the CDR3 DNA reads TGTGCCAGCAGCGTAGGAAGGCTGGGACTGGGGACCCAGTACTTC. The chain employs TRBV9 and TRBJ2-5; D might be TRBD2 (6 bases). V was shortened by 0 bases and J by 7 bases, with 16 bases between the two germline ends. The CDR3 is made up of 15 amino acids. CDR1 SGDLS and CDR2 YYNGEE come from the germline V gene. Filled out from reference TRBV9 and TRBJ2-5, the complete variable domain reads DSGVTQTPKHLITATGQRVTLRCSPRSGDLSVYWYQQSLDQGLQFLIQYYNGEERAKGNILERFSAQQFPDLHSELNLSSLELGDSALYFCASSVGRLGLGTQYFGPGTRLLVL.

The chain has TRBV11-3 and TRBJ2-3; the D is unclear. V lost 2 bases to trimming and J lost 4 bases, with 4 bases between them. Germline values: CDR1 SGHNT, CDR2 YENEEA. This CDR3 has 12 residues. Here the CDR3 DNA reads TGTGCCAGCAGCTTAAGCGCAGATACGCAGTATTTT. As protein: CASSLSADTQYF.

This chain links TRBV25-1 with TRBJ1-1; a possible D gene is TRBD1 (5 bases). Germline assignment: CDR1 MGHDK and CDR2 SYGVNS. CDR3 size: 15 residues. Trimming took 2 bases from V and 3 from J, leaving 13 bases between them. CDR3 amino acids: CASSEGRGGDTEAFF. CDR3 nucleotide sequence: TGTGCCAGCAGTGAAGGCCGGGGGGGAGACACTGAAGCTTTCTTT.

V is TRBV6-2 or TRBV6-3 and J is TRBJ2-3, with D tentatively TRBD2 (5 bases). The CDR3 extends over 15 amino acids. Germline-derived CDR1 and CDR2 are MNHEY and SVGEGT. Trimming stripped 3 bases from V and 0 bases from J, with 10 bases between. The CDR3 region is CASSYYRGSTDTQYF. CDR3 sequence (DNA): TGTGCCAGCAGTTATTATCGGGGTAGCACAGATACGCAGTATTTT.

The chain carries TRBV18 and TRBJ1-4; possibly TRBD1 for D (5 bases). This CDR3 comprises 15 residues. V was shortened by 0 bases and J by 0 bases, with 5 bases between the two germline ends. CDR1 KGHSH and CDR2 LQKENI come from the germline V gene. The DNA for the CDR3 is TGTGCCAGCTCACCACCCAGGGCAACTAATGAAAAACTGTTTTTT. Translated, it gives CASSPPRATNEKLFF.

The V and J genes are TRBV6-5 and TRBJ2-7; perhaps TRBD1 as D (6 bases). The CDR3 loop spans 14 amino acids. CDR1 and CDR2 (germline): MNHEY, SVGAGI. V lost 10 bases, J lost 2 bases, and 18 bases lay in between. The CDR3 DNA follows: TGTGCCACCTGCCCCGGGACATCGACCTACGAGCAGTACTTC. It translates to CATCPGTSTYEQYF.

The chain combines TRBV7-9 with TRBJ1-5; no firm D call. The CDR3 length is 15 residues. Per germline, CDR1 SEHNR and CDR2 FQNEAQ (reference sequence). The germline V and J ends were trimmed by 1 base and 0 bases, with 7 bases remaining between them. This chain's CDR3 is CASSLGGNSNQPQHF. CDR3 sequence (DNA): TGTGCCAGCAGCTTAGGAGGGAATAGCAATCAGCCCCAGCATTTT.

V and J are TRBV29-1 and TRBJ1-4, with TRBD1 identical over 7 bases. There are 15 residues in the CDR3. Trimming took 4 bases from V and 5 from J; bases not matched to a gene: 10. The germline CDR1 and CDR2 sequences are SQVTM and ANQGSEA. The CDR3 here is CSVGPTGAPNEKLFF. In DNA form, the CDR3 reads TGCAGCGTTGGCCCCACAGGGGCCCCAAATGAAAAACTGTTTTTT.

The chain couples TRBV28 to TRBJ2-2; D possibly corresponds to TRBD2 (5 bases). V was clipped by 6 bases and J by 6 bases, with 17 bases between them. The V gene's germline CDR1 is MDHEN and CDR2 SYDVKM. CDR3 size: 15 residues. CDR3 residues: CASRTGKEYAGELFF. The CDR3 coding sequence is TGTGCCAGCAGGACCGGGAAGGAATACGCCGGGGAGCTGTTTTTT.

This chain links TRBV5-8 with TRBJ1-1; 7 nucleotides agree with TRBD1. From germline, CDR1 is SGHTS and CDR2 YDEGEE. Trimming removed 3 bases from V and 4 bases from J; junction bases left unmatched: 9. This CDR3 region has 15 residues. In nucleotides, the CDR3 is TGTGCCAGCAGCTCCTACAGGGGTGAGAGCACTGAAGCTTTCTTT. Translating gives CASSSYRGESTEAFF.

Here the CDR3 DNA reads TGTGCCAGCAGTCCGACAACTAGATTCTCCTACGAGCAGTACTTC. Protein: CASSPTTRFSYEQYF. The chain has TRBV27 and TRBJ2-7, with a weak D call TRBD2 (5 bases). CDR1 and CDR2 from the germline V gene are MNHEY and SMNVEV (reference sequence). The CDR3 runs to 15 residues. Trimming cost V 5 bases and J 0 bases, with 14 bases left between them.

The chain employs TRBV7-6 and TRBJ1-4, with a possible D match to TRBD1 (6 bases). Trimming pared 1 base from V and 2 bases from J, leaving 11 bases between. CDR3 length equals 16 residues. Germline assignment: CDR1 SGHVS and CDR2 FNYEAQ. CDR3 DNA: TGTGCCAGCAGCTTAGGCAGGGGCAGGACTAATGAAAAACTGTTTTTT. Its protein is CASSLGRGRTNEKLFF.

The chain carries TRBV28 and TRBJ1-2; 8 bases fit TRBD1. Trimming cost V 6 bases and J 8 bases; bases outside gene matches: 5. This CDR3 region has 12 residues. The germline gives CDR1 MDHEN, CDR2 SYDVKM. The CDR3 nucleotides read TGTGCCAGCAGGCCAGGGGGCAGAGGCTACACCTTC. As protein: CASRPGGRGYTF.